Sequencing of this TCR beta chain was carried out in a study of T cells in localized non-small cell lung cancer. Study conclusions and caveats: There was higher T cell clonality in uninvolved adjacent lung than in tumor, and it was highest there. Owing to sequencing of a solitary tumor region, heterogeneity cannot be discounted.

Comment on this clone: The target antigen is unknown.

V lost 2 bases to trimming and J lost 5 bases, with 5 bases between them. CDR3 length equals 11 residues. The germline gives CDR1 GTSNPN, CDR2 SVGIG (reference sequence). Data came from immunoSEQ multiplex PCR; TCRdb stores just in-frame clones and leaves some out. The sample records 25,000 to 30,000 clones, around 92% being singletons. This chain links TRBV30 with TRBJ2-3; D remains unclear. This clonotype was obtained from a woman aged 35-75 years with stage III lung adenocarcinoma. The sample was peripheral blood mononuclear cells, taken before any cancer treatment. CDR3 amino acids: CAWSRVDTQYF. DNA for the CDR3: TGTGCCTGGAGTCGGGTAGATACGCAGTATTTT.